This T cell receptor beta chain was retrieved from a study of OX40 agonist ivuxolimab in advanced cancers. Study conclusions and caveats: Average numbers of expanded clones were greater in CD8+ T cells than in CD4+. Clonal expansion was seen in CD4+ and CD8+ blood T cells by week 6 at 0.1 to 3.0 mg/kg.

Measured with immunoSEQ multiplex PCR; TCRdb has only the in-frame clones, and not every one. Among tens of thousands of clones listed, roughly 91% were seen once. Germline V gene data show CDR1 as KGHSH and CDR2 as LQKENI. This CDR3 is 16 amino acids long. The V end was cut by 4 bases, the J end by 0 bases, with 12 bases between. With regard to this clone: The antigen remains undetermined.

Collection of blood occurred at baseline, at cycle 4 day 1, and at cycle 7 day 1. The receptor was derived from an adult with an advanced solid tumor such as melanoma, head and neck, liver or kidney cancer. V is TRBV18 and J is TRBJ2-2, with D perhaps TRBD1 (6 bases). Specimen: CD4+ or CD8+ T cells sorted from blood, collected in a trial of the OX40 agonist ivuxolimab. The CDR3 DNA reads TGTGCCAGCTCACTCGAGGGACACCCGAACACCGGGGAGCTGTTTTTT. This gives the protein CASSLEGHPNTGELFF.